Listed here are 30 T cell receptor beta chains from one sample, sequenced in a study of blood T cell repertoires in COVID-19. Assay used: immunoSEQ multiplex PCR; TCRdb lists only in-frame clones, some missing. In the table there are a few hundred thousand clones, around 90% of which are singletons. The sample comprised PBMCs or T cells enriched from blood (not recorded which). These receptor sequences come from a woman in her thirties or forties who had recovered from COVID-19.

The genes are TRBV5-4 and TRBJ2-7, with 10 bases matching TRBD2. The CDR3 totals 15 residues. J gave up 2 bases and V 2 bases, and 4 bases lay outside the gene matches. Germline V gives CDR1 SGHNT, CDR2 YYREEE (reference sequence). CDR3 coding DNA: TGTGCCAGCAGCTTTGAGAGCGGGAGGGCCTACGAGCAGTACTTC. Residues: CASSFESGRAYEQYF.

The V gene is TRBV5-8, the J gene TRBJ1-1; D gene unclear. Germline V gives CDR1 SGHTS, CDR2 YDEGEE. This CDR3 region has 15 residues. Trimming cost V 0 bases and J 1 base, with 10 bases left between them. CDR3 region: CASSLAKAGNTEAFF. DNA for the CDR3: TGTGCCAGCAGCTTGGCTAAGGCAGGGAACACTGAAGCTTTCTTT.

This clone was counted once. The V gene is TRBV24-1, the J gene TRBJ2-1, with 16 positions matching TRBD2. The CDR3 sequence is 17 residues long. Germline V CDR1 and CDR2: KGHDR, SFDVKD. With V trimmed by 5 bases and J by 7 bases, 7 bases remained unmatched. The CDR3 DNA is TGTGCCACCAGTGGTGGGACTAGCGGGAGGGCCCGTAATGAGCAGTTCTTC. The encoded protein is CATSGGTSGRARNEQFF.

The CDR3 DNA follows: TGTGCCAGCAGCCACTACGAAGAGGAGAACAATGAGCAGTTCTTC. It encodes CASSHYEEENNEQFF. The chain links TRBV4-2 to TRBJ2-1; D is uncertain. V lost 3 bases and J 5 bases, leaving 14 bases between the germline ends. The germline V gene encodes CDR1 LGHNA and CDR2 YNFKEQ. This CDR3 comprises 15 residues.

The chain uses TRBV7-9 and TRBJ2-1; 11 nucleotides align to TRBD2. Germline-derived CDR1 and CDR2 are SEHNR and FQNEAQ (reference sequence). The CDR3 covers 15 residues. Trimming took 6 bases from V and 6 from J; bases not matched to a gene: 7. The CDR3 DNA follows: TGTGCCAGCAGGTTAACTAGCGGGAGTTTCAATGAGCAGTTCTTC. This codes for CASRLTSGSFNEQFF.

V usage is TRBV2 and J usage is TRBJ2-1; 8 positions match TRBD1. Losses at the gene ends were 2 bases for V and 7 bases for J; bases not matched to a gene: 7. The CDR3 spans 15 residues. Germline V gene sequence: CDR1 SNHLY, CDR2 FYNNEI. As DNA, the CDR3 is TGTGCCAGCAGTGAAAGGCAGGGGGCAGGTAATGAGCAGTTCTTC. Translating gives CASSERQGAGNEQFF.

J is TRBJ2-2 and V is TRBV28; D is ambiguous. The CDR3 length is 15 residues. Germline CDR1 MDHEN, CDR2 SYDVKM. The germline V and J ends were trimmed by 2 bases and 1 base, with 8 bases remaining between them. The DNA for the CDR3 is TGTGCCAGCAGTTTAAGCTACTTGAACACCGGGGAGCTGTTTTTT. Translated: CASSLSYLNTGELFF.

This chain joins TRBV4-1 and TRBJ2-5; 10 nucleotides line up with TRBD1. The CDR3 is 18 amino acids. The germline V gene encodes CDR1 MGHRA and CDR2 YSYEKL. After removal of 3 bases from V and 5 bases from J, the junction contained 15 bases not matched to a gene. The CDR3 coding sequence is TGCGCCAGCAGCCAGCATGGAGGGGACAGGGGCACATGGGAGACCCAGTACTTC. Amino acids: CASSQHGGDRGTWETQYF.

Remarks on this clone: This CDR3 is also generated by other DNA sequences in the sample. The rearrangement joins TRBV19 to TRBJ2-1; 14 bases match TRBD2. V shed 3 bases and J 0 bases; nucleotides not matched to a gene: 1. CDR3 length: 17 amino acids. The germline gives CDR1 LNHDA, CDR2 SQIVND (reference sequence). The CDR3: CASSIGTSGSSYNEQFF. The DNA of the CDR3 is TGTGCCAGTAGTATCGGGACTAGCGGGAGCTCCTACAATGAGCAGTTCTTC.

V usage is TRBV5-6 and J usage is TRBJ1-5, with 7 positions matching TRBD1. Per the germline V gene, CDR1 is SGHDT and CDR2 is YYEEEE. This CDR3 has 14 residues. Trimming cost V 0 bases and J 4 bases; bases outside gene matches: 1. CDR3 bases: TGTGCCAGCAGCTTGGGGGACAGAAATCAGCCCCAGCATTTT. Translated, it gives CASSLGDRNQPQHF.

The chain links TRBV5-1 to TRBJ1-6; TRBD1 matches 8 bases. The CDR3 spans 15 residues. V lost 4 bases, J lost 10 bases, and 10 bases stayed unmatched. From germline, CDR1 is SGHRS and CDR2 YFSETQ. CDR3 nucleotide sequence: TGCGCCAGCAGCCCGGGACAGGCAGGACAATCACCCCTCCACTTT. Protein sequence: CASSPGQAGQSPLHF.

The V call is TRBV28, the J call TRBJ2-5, with 12 bases matching TRBD1. The germline V gene has CDR1 MDHEN and CDR2 SYDVKM. The trim removed 6 bases at V and 4 bases at J, leaving 9 bases unmatched. This CDR3 is 16 amino acids long. CDR3 nucleotide sequence: TGTGCCAGCAGCCAGGGACAGGGGGCTGGTGGAGAGACCCAGTACTTC. This encodes CASSQGQGAGGETQYF. Full variable domain (outside the CDR3, taken from reference TRBV28 and TRBJ2-5): DVKVTQSSRYLVKRTGEKVFLECVQDMDHENMFWYRQDPGLGLRLIYFSYDVKMKEKGDIPEGYSVSREKKERFSLILESASTNQTSMYLCASSQGQGAGGETQYFGPGTRLLVL.

As concerns this clone: The same CDR3 also results from other DNA sequences found in this sample. This sequence joins TRBV5-1 and TRBJ2-2, with a tentative D call TRBD2 (6 bases). The CDR3 is 15 residues long. V lost 2 bases, J lost 0 bases, and 8 bases lay in between. Germline values: CDR1 SGHRS, CDR2 YFSETQ. The CDR3 sequence is CASSFGGTNTGELFF. As DNA, the CDR3 is TGCGCCAGCAGCTTCGGGGGTACGAACACCGGGGAGCTGTTTTTT. Full variable domain (missing parts from reference TRBV5-1 and TRBJ2-2): KAGVTQTPRYLIKTRGQQVTLSCSPISGHRSVSWYQQTPGQGLQFLFEYFSETQRNKGNFPGRFSGRQFSNSRSEMNVSTLELGDSALYLCASSFGGTNTGELFFGEGSRLTVL.

In this sample, this clone turned up once. CDR3 nucleotide sequence: TGTGCCAGCAGAACGGGACTAGCGGGAGGCGAGCAGTACTTC. This gives the protein CASRTGLAGGEQYF. The chain recombines TRBV27 with TRBJ2-7; 15 nucleotides line up with TRBD2. The V gene end was trimmed by 6 bases and the J gene end by 6 bases; junction bases not matched to a gene: 3. Germline V CDR1 and CDR2: MNHEY, SMNVEV (reference sequence). CDR3 length equals 14 residues.

This clone is a singleton in its sample. This chain connects TRBV11-3 to TRBJ1-1; unclear D gene. V lost 0 bases, J lost 5 bases, and 10 bases lay in between. Germline V gene lookup returns CDR1 SGHNT and CDR2 YENEEA. The CDR3 length is 14 residues. CDR3 nucleotide sequence: TGTGCCAGCAGCTTAGACCCGGGGAGTACTGAAGCTTTCTTT. This gives the protein CASSLDPGSTEAFF. The complete variable domain, with remaining parts taken from reference TRBV11-3 and TRBJ1-1, reads EAGVVQSPRYKIIEKKQPVAFWCNPISGHNTLYWYLQNLGQGPELLIRYENEEAVDDSQLPKDRFSAERLKGVDSTLKIQPAELGDSAVYLCASSLDPGSTEAFFGQGTRLTVV.

CDR3: CASSPPGLAAETQYF. The CDR3 bases are TGTGCCAGCTCACCACCGGGACTAGCGGCGGAGACCCAGTACTTC. J is TRBJ2-5 and V is TRBV18; 11 bases line up with TRBD2. The CDR3 runs to 15 residues. V was pared by 0 bases and J by 5 bases, with 2 bases of the junction left unmatched. Germline values: CDR1 KGHSH, CDR2 LQKENI. Combining the CDR3 with reference TRBV18 and TRBJ2-5 gives the whole variable domain NAGVMQNPRHLVRRRGQEARLRCSPMKGHSHVYWYRQLPEEGLKFMVYLQKENIIDESGMPKERFSAEFPKEGPSILRIQQVVRGDSAAYFCASSPPGLAAETQYFGPGTRLLVL.

The V and J genes are TRBV4-1 and TRBJ1-5, with 9 bases matching TRBD1. CDR1 and CDR2 from the germline V gene are MGHRA and YSYEKL. The CDR3 runs to 15 residues. Trimming cost V 1 base and J 7 bases; bases outside gene matches: 5. The CDR3 sequence is CASSQVMDRGQPQHF. CDR3 nucleotide sequence: TGCGCCAGCAGCCAAGTGATGGACAGGGGCCAGCCCCAGCATTTT.

The J gene is TRBJ1-1, the V gene TRBV7-2, with D perhaps TRBD1 (5 bases). The germline V gene encodes CDR1 SGHTA and CDR2 FQGNSA. V was shortened by 1 base and J by 1 base, with 10 bases between the two germline ends. The CDR3 runs to 15 residues. CDR3 in DNA: TGTGCCAGCAGCTTAGGAGACAGAAAGAACACTGAAGCTTTCTTT. It encodes CASSLGDRKNTEAFF.

The chain links TRBV7-3 to TRBJ2-2; D not resolved. The CDR3 has 15 amino acids. The germline V gene encodes CDR1 SGHTA and CDR2 FQGTGA. Trimming shortened V by 5 bases and J by 7 bases, and 17 bases separated the two germline ends. The CDR3 coding sequence is TGTGCCAGCAGCCTCCTTCCAGCGAGTGGCGGGGAGCTGTTTTTT. Its translation is CASSLLPASGGELFF.

V gene TRBV5-5 combines with J gene TRBJ1-5; 9 bases align to TRBD1. The CDR3 spans 18 residues. V was clipped by 4 bases and J by 0 bases; unmatched bases: 11. In germline, CDR1 is SGHKS, CDR2 YYEKEE (reference sequence). This chain's CDR3 is CASSLGQGAAYSNQPQHF. The CDR3 nucleotides read TGTGCCAGCAGCCTGGGACAGGGTGCTGCCTATAGCAATCAGCCCCAGCATTTT.

CDR3 coding DNA: TGTGCCAGCAGCTTAGAGTACAGGGAGAATGAGCAGTTCTTC. It codes for CASSLEYRENEQFF. The V and J genes are TRBV7-9 and TRBJ2-1; D might be TRBD1 (6 bases). V lost 1 base, J lost 7 bases, and 11 bases lay in between. CDR1 and CDR2 from the germline V gene are SEHNR and FQNEAQ (reference sequence). This CDR3 comprises 14 residues.

This clone has just one count. This chain connects TRBV11-2 to TRBJ2-5, with TRBD1 matching 8 bases. CDR1 SGHAT and CDR2 FQNNGV come from the germline V gene. Unmatched junction bases numbered 1, after V lost 3 bases and J lost 1 base. The CDR3 is made up of 14 amino acids. The CDR3 is CASSFTGGQETQYF. The CDR3 DNA sequence: TGTGCCAGCAGCTTCACAGGGGGCCAAGAGACCCAGTACTTC.

The CDR3 region has the DNA TGTGCCAGCAGTTCGGGACTTCCAGATACGCAGTATTTT. This gives the protein CASSSGLPDTQYF. The chain carries TRBV6-5 and TRBJ2-3, with D possibly matching TRBD2 (6 bases). The CDR3 contains 13 residues. Germline CDR1 is MNHEY and CDR2 is SVGAGI. V was clipped by 4 bases and J by 4 bases, with 9 bases between them.

V usage is TRBV4-1 and J usage is TRBJ1-6, with 8 bases matching TRBD1. V lost 1 base and J lost 0; bases outside the gene matches: 2. The V gene's germline CDR1 is MGHRA and CDR2 YSYEKL. The CDR3 is 17 amino acids. CDR3 nucleotide sequence: TGCGCCAGCAGCCAAGGACAGGGGCCCTCCTATAATTCACCCCTCCACTTT. Translation gives CASSQGQGPSYNSPLHF.

This clone was found a few times. This chain uses TRBV7-9 with TRBJ1-1; TRBD1 aligns across 10 bases. V dropped 5 bases and J dropped 6; count of bases not matched to a gene: 3. The CDR3 extends over 13 amino acids. Germline CDR1 and CDR2: SEHNR and FQNEAQ (reference sequence). The CDR3 nucleotides read TGTGCCAGCAGCCAAGACAGGGGGCCTGAAGCTTTCTTT. Translating it yields CASSQDRGPEAFF.

The V gene is TRBV27, the J gene TRBJ2-5, with D possibly being TRBD1 (6 bases). The V gene lost 6 bases and the J gene lost 5 bases, with 13 bases spanning the gap. The V gene's germline CDR1 is MNHEY and CDR2 SMNVEV (reference sequence). The CDR3 sequence is 13 residues long. CDR3 amino acids: CASSGTGYETQYF. CDR3 DNA: TGTGCCAGCAGCGGTACAGGGTATGAGACCCAGTACTTC.

The chain combines TRBV30 with TRBJ2-1; 12 bases align to TRBD2. J lost 7 bases, V lost 3 bases, and 1 base had no gene match. Per germline, CDR1 GTSNPN and CDR2 SVGIG (reference sequence). The CDR3 is 13 amino acids. CDR3 loop: CAWRTSGSNEQFF. DNA of the CDR3: TGTGCCTGGAGGACTAGCGGGAGTAATGAGCAGTTCTTC.

The chain is built from TRBV25-1 and TRBJ1-5, with D possibly matching TRBD1 (5 bases). CDR3 length equals 15 residues. The V gene's germline CDR1 is MGHDK and CDR2 SYGVNS. The germline V and J ends were trimmed by 6 bases and 6 bases, with 18 bases remaining between them. The CDR3 nucleotides are TGTGCCAGCAGGCTAACAGGCTCTCGGCCTCAGCCCCAGCATTTT. Translation gives CASRLTGSRPQPQHF.

This rearrangement joins TRBV4-2 to TRBJ2-1, with 9 bases aligning to TRBD1. V was pared by 4 bases and J by 7 bases, with 8 bases of the junction left unmatched. The CDR3 spans 15 residues. CDR1 and CDR2 (germline): LGHNA, YNFKEQ. The CDR3 DNA is TGTGCCAGCAGCCGAAATCGGGACAGGGCTAATGAGCAGTTCTTC. It yields the protein CASSRNRDRANEQFF.

This chain links TRBV28 with TRBJ2-7; 7 nucleotides match TRBD1. Germline V gives CDR1 MDHEN, CDR2 SYDVKM. Losses at the gene ends were 6 bases for V and 6 bases for J; bases not matched to a gene: 5. The CDR3 totals 12 residues. The CDR3 DNA follows: TGTGCCAGCAGGACAGGGCAAGGCGAGCAGTACTTC. Translated: CASRTGQGEQYF.